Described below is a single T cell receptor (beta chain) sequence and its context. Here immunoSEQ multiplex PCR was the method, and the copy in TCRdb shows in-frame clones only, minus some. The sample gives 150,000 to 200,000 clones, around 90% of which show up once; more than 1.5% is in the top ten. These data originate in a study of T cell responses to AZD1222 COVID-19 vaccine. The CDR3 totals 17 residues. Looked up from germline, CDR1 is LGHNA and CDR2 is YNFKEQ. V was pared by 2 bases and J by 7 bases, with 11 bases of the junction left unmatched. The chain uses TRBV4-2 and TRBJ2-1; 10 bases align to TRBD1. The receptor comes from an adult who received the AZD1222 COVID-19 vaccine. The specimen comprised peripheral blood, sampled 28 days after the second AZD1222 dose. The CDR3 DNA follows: TGTGCCAGCAGCCAACAAACCCGGGGACAGGGGCGAAATGAGCAGTTCTTC. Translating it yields CASSQQTRGQGRNEQFF.